Listed below are T cell receptor beta chains from one sample, sequenced in a study of pediatric ulcerative colitis. The assay was immunoSEQ multiplex PCR, and TCRdb's table has in-frame clones only and misses some. The sample holds about 64,000 clones, roughly 90% seen once. The specimen sequenced was blood. These TCRs come from a boy aged 5-17 years with severe ulcerative colitis. Each CDR3 is given with its conserved first and last residue. Each record gives: V gene, clone size, D gene, J gene, CDR3 protein, CDR3 DNA. The D gene is left open where the match is weak. Not every row has a clone size; where given, it reads once, few, many or a size class.

v_call: TRBV7-8; clone_size: -; d_call: TRBD1; j_call: TRBJ1-2; cdr3_aa: CASSLGGIGTAFYGYTF; cdr3_nt: TGTGCCAGCAGCTTAGGGGGGATCGGGACAGCCTTCTATGGCTACACCTTC
v_call: TRBV5-1; clone_size: -; d_call: TRBD2; j_call: TRBJ2-3; cdr3_aa: CASSRTSPSTDTQYF; cdr3_nt: TGCGCCAGCAGCCGGACTAGCCCCAGCACAGATACGCAGTATTTT
v_call: TRBV5-6; clone_size: -; d_call: TRBD1; j_call: TRBJ2-7; cdr3_aa: CASSGGQGNFYEQYF; cdr3_nt: TGTGCCAGCAGCGGGGGACAGGGAAATTTCTACGAGCAGTACTTC
v_call: TRBV5-1; clone_size: -; d_call: -; j_call: TRBJ2-2; cdr3_aa: CASSLTEINTGELFF; cdr3_nt: TGCGCCAGCAGCTTGACAGAGATCAACACCGGGGAGCTGTTTTTT
v_call: TRBV25-1; clone_size: -; d_call: -; j_call: TRBJ2-2; cdr3_aa: CASSVTSTAGELFF; cdr3_nt: TGTGCCAGCAGTGTAACTAGCACGGCCGGGGAGCTGTTTTTT
v_call: TRBV2; clone_size: -; d_call: TRBD1; j_call: TRBJ1-2; cdr3_aa: CASRAEQGEVYGYTF; cdr3_nt: TGTGCCAGCAGAGCCGAACAGGGGGAAGTCTATGGCTACACCTTC
v_call: TRBV6-5; clone_size: -; d_call: -; j_call: TRBJ2-7; cdr3_aa: CASSTGGDEQYF; cdr3_nt: TGTGCCAGCAGTACCGGGGGCGACGAGCAGTACTTC
v_call: TRBV7-9; clone_size: -; d_call: TRBD2; j_call: TRBJ2-7; cdr3_aa: CASSLAGETYEQYF; cdr3_nt: TGTGCCAGCAGCCTAGCGGGAGAGACCTACGAGCAGTACTTC
v_call: TRBV9; clone_size: -; d_call: -; j_call: TRBJ2-1; cdr3_aa: CASSDPRRSGMGYNEQFF; cdr3_nt: TGTGCCAGCAGCGACCCACGGAGGTCGGGTATGGGATACAATGAGCAGTTCTTC
v_call: TRBV7-3; clone_size: -; d_call: -; j_call: TRBJ2-2; cdr3_aa: CASSAFMNTGELFF; cdr3_nt: TGTGCCAGCAGCGCATTCATGAACACCGGGGAGCTGTTTTTT
v_call: TRBV5-1; clone_size: once; d_call: -; j_call: TRBJ2-5; cdr3_aa: CASSLLTDQETQYF; cdr3_nt: TGCGCCAGCAGCTTGTTAACTGACCAAGAGACCCAGTACTTC
v_call: TRBV29-1; clone_size: -; d_call: -; j_call: TRBJ2-7; cdr3_aa: CSVRTQAYEQYF; cdr3_nt: TGCAGCGTTAGGACACAGGCCTACGAGCAGTACTTC
v_call: TRBV4-2; clone_size: -; d_call: TRBD1; j_call: TRBJ2-5; cdr3_aa: CASSQAGTDQETQYF; cdr3_nt: TGTGCCAGCAGCCAAGCCGGGACAGACCAAGAGACCCAGTACTTC
v_call: TRBV7-8; clone_size: few; d_call: -; j_call: TRBJ2-3; cdr3_aa: CASSPGIETDTQYF; cdr3_nt: TGTGCCAGCAGCCCCGGGATAGAGACAGATACGCAGTATTTT
v_call: TRBV10-3; clone_size: -; d_call: -; j_call: TRBJ2-1; cdr3_aa: CAISGPTEQFF; cdr3_nt: TGTGCCATCAGTGGTCCGACGGAGCAGTTCTTC
v_call: TRBV2; clone_size: -; d_call: TRBD2; j_call: TRBJ2-5; cdr3_aa: CASSRLASGSETQYF; cdr3_nt: TGTGCCAGCTCGAGACTGGCGAGCGGGAGTGAGACCCAGTACTTC
v_call: TRBV7-6; clone_size: -; d_call: -; j_call: TRBJ2-7; cdr3_aa: CASSLALSYEQYF; cdr3_nt: TGTGCCAGCAGCTTAGCGCTCTCCTACGAGCAGTACTTC
v_call: TRBV30; clone_size: -; d_call: -; j_call: TRBJ2-4; cdr3_aa: CAWSVGGLGGIQYF; cdr3_nt: TGTGCCTGGAGTGTGGGGGGATTGGGAGGCATTCAGTACTTC
v_call: TRBV11-2; clone_size: -; d_call: -; j_call: TRBJ1-5; cdr3_aa: CASSFGSNQPQHF; cdr3_nt: TGTGCCAGCAGCTTCGGTAGCAATCAGCCCCAGCATTTT
v_call: TRBV10-3; clone_size: -; d_call: -; j_call: TRBJ1-1; cdr3_aa: CAISDYGLNTEAFF; cdr3_nt: TGTGCCATCAGTGACTACGGACTGAACACTGAAGCTTTCTTT
v_call: TRBV7-2; clone_size: -; d_call: TRBD1; j_call: TRBJ2-7; cdr3_aa: CASSFGTGNPEQYF; cdr3_nt: TGTGCCAGCAGCTTTGGGACAGGGAACCCCGAGCAGTACTTC
v_call: TRBV19; clone_size: once; d_call: -; j_call: TRBJ2-1; cdr3_aa: CASSIGVDNEQFF; cdr3_nt: TGTGCCAGTAGTATAGGGGTAGACAATGAGCAGTTCTTC
v_call: TRBV5-1; clone_size: -; d_call: TRBD2; j_call: TRBJ2-1; cdr3_aa: CASSPSGAGHEQFF; cdr3_nt: TGCGCCAGCAGCCCTAGCGGGGCGGGTCATGAGCAGTTCTTC
v_call: TRBV5-1; clone_size: -; d_call: -; j_call: TRBJ2-3; cdr3_aa: CASSFQGTDTQYF; cdr3_nt: TGCGCCAGCAGCTTTCAGGGCACAGATACGCAGTATTTT
v_call: TRBV15; clone_size: -; d_call: -; j_call: TRBJ2-1; cdr3_aa: CATSRDLWTDNEQFF; cdr3_nt: TGTGCCACCAGCAGAGATCTTTGGACTGACAATGAGCAGTTCTTC
v_call: TRBV7-9; clone_size: few; d_call: -; j_call: TRBJ1-3; cdr3_aa: CASIPPGGNTIYF; cdr3_nt: TGTGCCAGCATCCCTCCGGGCGGAAACACCATATATTTT
v_call: TRBV11-2; clone_size: -; d_call: -; j_call: TRBJ1-1; cdr3_aa: CASSIGLMNTEAFF; cdr3_nt: TGTGCCAGCAGTATTGGACTCATGAACACTGAAGCTTTCTTT
v_call: TRBV12-5; clone_size: once; d_call: -; j_call: TRBJ1-1; cdr3_aa: CASGLVWQIEAFF; cdr3_nt: TGTGCTAGTGGTTTGGTGTGGCAGATTGAAGCTTTCTTT
v_call: TRBV6-6; clone_size: -; d_call: TRBD1; j_call: TRBJ2-1; cdr3_aa: CASRNPGTGGHNEQFF; cdr3_nt: TGTGCCAGCAGGAACCCCGGGACAGGGGGGCACAATGAGCAGTTCTTC
v_call: TRBV29-1; clone_size: -; d_call: -; j_call: TRBJ2-1; cdr3_aa: CSVEIADQYNEQFF; cdr3_nt: TGCAGCGTTGAAATAGCGGATCAATACAATGAGCAGTTCTTC
v_call: TRBV5-4; clone_size: -; d_call: -; j_call: TRBJ1-2; cdr3_aa: CASSSKTLPGGYTF; cdr3_nt: TGTGCCAGCAGCTCGAAGACCCTGCCGGGAGGCTACACCTTC
v_call: TRBV30; clone_size: -; d_call: -; j_call: TRBJ2-3; cdr3_aa: CAWAVSTDTQYF; cdr3_nt: TGTGCCTGGGCGGTGAGCACAGATACGCAGTATTTT
v_call: TRBV27; clone_size: -; d_call: -; j_call: TRBJ2-2; cdr3_aa: CASSYINSPTGELFF; cdr3_nt: TGTGCCAGCAGCTATATCAACAGCCCCACCGGGGAGCTGTTTTTT
v_call: TRBV29-1; clone_size: -; d_call: TRBD2; j_call: TRBJ2-7; cdr3_aa: CSVTTSGYYEQYF; cdr3_nt: TGCAGCGTTACGACTAGCGGATACTACGAGCAGTACTTC
v_call: TRBV6-5; clone_size: -; d_call: -; j_call: TRBJ2-2; cdr3_aa: CASSWYGGAGELFF; cdr3_nt: TGTGCCAGCAGTTGGTATGGGGGAGCCGGGGAGCTGTTTTTT
v_call: TRBV20-1; clone_size: few; d_call: -; j_call: TRBJ2-6; cdr3_aa: CSAREVNVLTF; cdr3_nt: TGCAGTGCTAGGGAGGTCAACGTCCTGACTTTC
v_call: TRBV29-1; clone_size: -; d_call: -; j_call: TRBJ2-1; cdr3_aa: CSVERRDEQFF; cdr3_nt: TGCAGCGTTGAAAGACGGGATGAGCAGTTCTTC
v_call: TRBV5-1; clone_size: -; d_call: TRBD2; j_call: TRBJ2-1; cdr3_aa: CASSFRTSGYNEQFF; cdr3_nt: TGCGCCAGCAGCTTCCGGACTAGCGGCTACAATGAGCAGTTCTTC
v_call: TRBV13; clone_size: few; d_call: -; j_call: TRBJ2-1; cdr3_aa: CASSLGAGNEQFF; cdr3_nt: TGTGCCAGCAGCTTAGGTGCGGGAAATGAGCAGTTCTTC
v_call: TRBV13; clone_size: -; d_call: -; j_call: TRBJ2-1; cdr3_aa: CASSALPGDNEQFF; cdr3_nt: TGTGCCAGCAGCGCTCTCCCGGGGGACAATGAGCAGTTCTTC
v_call: TRBV11-1; clone_size: -; d_call: -; j_call: TRBJ2-1; cdr3_aa: CASSSGLIPSSYNEQFF; cdr3_nt: TGTGCCAGCAGCTCCGGATTGATTCCAAGCTCCTACAATGAGCAGTTCTTC
v_call: TRBV19; clone_size: -; d_call: -; j_call: TRBJ1-1; cdr3_aa: CASGTSEAFF; cdr3_nt: TGTGCCAGTGGGACCTCCGAAGCTTTCTTT
v_call: TRBV30; clone_size: -; d_call: -; j_call: TRBJ1-5; cdr3_aa: CAWSPGTWDQPQHF; cdr3_nt: TGTGCCTGGAGTCCCGGGACCTGGGATCAGCCCCAGCATTTT
v_call: TRBV5-6; clone_size: -; d_call: TRBD2; j_call: TRBJ2-1; cdr3_aa: CASSFFFGGSETNEQFF; cdr3_nt: TGTGCCAGCAGCTTCTTTTTTGGCGGGAGTGAGACGAATGAGCAGTTCTTC
v_call: TRBV19; clone_size: -; d_call: -; j_call: TRBJ2-3; cdr3_aa: CASSNGYTDTQYF; cdr3_nt: TGTGCCAGTAGTAACGGATACACAGATACGCAGTATTTT